These 21 T cell receptor beta chains share one sample of origin, sequenced in a study of T cell responses to AZD1222 COVID-19 vaccine. Sequencing used immunoSEQ multiplex PCR; TCRdb keeps in-frame clones, though not all of them. The sample shows around 100,000 clones, about 88% of them seen only once. The sample consisted of peripheral blood, taken on day 0 of AZD1222 vaccination. These receptors were taken from an adult in good health.

V usage is TRBV20-1 and J usage is TRBJ1-1; the D gene is possibly TRBD1 (6 bases). The CDR3 spans 11 residues. CDR1 is DFQATT, CDR2 SNEGSKA, per germline (reference sequence). The CDR3 protein is CEGHRGTEAFF. CDR3 sequence (DNA): TGCGAGGGACACCGGGGGACTGAAGCTTTCTTT.

The CDR3 DNA is TGTGCCAGCAGTTCCCCGGGGGAAGGCTATGGCTACACCTTC. It is translated as CASSSPGEGYGYTF. J is TRBJ1-2 and V is TRBV6-5; TRBD1 might be the D (5 bases). CDR3 size: 14 residues. Trimming removed 4 bases at V and 4 bases at J, with 13 bases between. Germline V lookup: CDR1 MNHEY, CDR2 SVGAGI.

The V call is TRBV9, the J call TRBJ1-2; 10 bases match TRBD1. The CDR3 has 15 amino acids. Germline V CDR1 and CDR2: SGDLS, YYNGEE. After removal of 4 bases from V and 7 bases from J, the junction contained 10 bases not matched to a gene. The CDR3 here is CASSTQGDRGPGYTF. Here the CDR3 DNA reads TGTGCCAGCAGCACCCAGGGGGACAGGGGACCTGGCTACACCTTC.

The chain combines TRBV24-1 with TRBJ2-1; TRBD2 matches at 8 bases. Germline V gene lookup returns CDR1 KGHDR and CDR2 SFDVKD. This CDR3 has 12 amino acids. V was pared by 2 bases and J by 14 bases, with 4 bases of the junction left unmatched. CDR3 nucleotides: TGTGCCACCAGTGATTATAGCGGGGCGAAGTTCTTC. It codes for CATSDYSGAKFF.

The sample holds one count of this clone. The V gene is TRBV5-8, the J gene TRBJ1-2, with D possibly matching TRBD1 (6 bases). Germline V gene sequence: CDR1 SGHTS, CDR2 YDEGEE. This CDR3 region has 14 residues. V shed 4 bases and J shed 3 bases, with 13 bases lying between them. CDR3 amino acids: CASSPEGGDYGYTF. CDR3 DNA sequence: TGTGCCAGCAGCCCGGAGGGGGGGGACTATGGCTACACCTTC.

The rearrangement uses TRBV19 and TRBJ2-5; D gene unclear. Germline V gene sequence: CDR1 LNHDA, CDR2 SQIVND (reference sequence). The length of the CDR3 is 13 residues. Trimming took 5 bases from V and 6 from J, leaving 13 bases between them. The DNA of the CDR3 is TGTGCCAGTAGTCCCCCGATCGCGAAGACCCAGTACTTC. This codes for CASSPPIAKTQYF.

The chain carries TRBV12-3 or TRBV12-4 and TRBJ2-5, with D maybe TRBD1 (6 bases). CDR3 size: 12 residues. V was trimmed by 2 bases and J by 5 bases, leaving 6 bases between them. The CDR3 spells CASSLQGETQYF. CDR3 bases: TGTGCCAGCAGTTTACAGGGGGAGACCCAGTACTTC.

The rearrangement uses TRBV19 and TRBJ1-5, with 7 positions matching TRBD1. CDR1 and CDR2 (germline): LNHDA, SQIVND (reference sequence). The ends lost 10 bases at V and 2 bases at J; junction bases unmatched: 8. The CDR3 contains 14 residues. This CDR3 is CATRGGVGNQPQHF. Here the CDR3 DNA reads TGTGCCACCAGGGGGGGGGTTGGCAATCAGCCCCAGCATTTT. The entire variable domain, with the rest obtained from reference TRBV19 and TRBJ1-5, is as follows: DGGITQSPKYLFRKEGQNVTLSCEQNLNHDAMYWYRQDPGQGLRLIYYSQIVNDFQKGDIAEGYSVSREKKESFPLTVTSAQKNPTAFYLCATRGGVGNQPQHFGDGTRLSIL.

The chain joins TRBV4-2 to TRBJ2-2; D remains unclear. This CDR3 has 16 residues. The ends were cut back, 1 base at V and 7 bases at J, with 16 bases in the middle. The germline CDR1 and CDR2 sequences are LGHNA and YNFKEQ. The CDR3 DNA is TGTGCCAGCAGCCAAGCTCGAGGAGACTTGAGCGGGGAGCTGTTTTTT. Protein product: CASSQARGDLSGELFF.

This clone turned up a few times. The V and J genes are TRBV2 and TRBJ1-5, with 7 bases lining up with TRBD1. This CDR3 region has 15 residues. Trimming removed 3 bases from V and 1 base from J; junction bases left unmatched: 3. Germline V gene sequence: CDR1 SNHLY, CDR2 FYNNEI. Written as DNA, the CDR3 is TGTGCCAGCAGTGATTCGACAGGGAGCAATCAGCCCCAGCATTTT. Translation: CASSDSTGSNQPQHF.

This chain links TRBV5-4 with TRBJ1-2; D ambiguous. Germline V gene data show CDR1 as SGHNT and CDR2 as YYREEE (reference sequence). With 5 bases removed from V and 5 bases from J, the gap between germline ends came to 10 bases. This CDR3 is 12 amino acids long. CDR3 bases: TGTGCCAGCAGTGATGACCGGTATGGCTACACCTTC. Residues: CASSDDRYGYTF. The whole variable domain, remainder taken from reference TRBV5-4 and TRBJ1-2, is ETGVTQSPTHLIKTRGQQVTLRCSSQSGHNTVSWYQQALGQGPQFIFQYYREEENGRGNFPPRFSGLQFPNYSSELNVNALELDDSALYLCASSDDRYGYTFGSGTRLTVV.

The chain links TRBV19 to TRBJ1-1; 7 bases fit TRBD1. The CDR3 runs 14 residues. The J segment lost 3 bases and the V segment lost 9 bases, leaving 10 bases of the junction unmatched. CDR1 LNHDA and CDR2 SQIVND come from the germline V gene (reference sequence). CDR3 DNA: TGTGCCAGCCGATACGCGGACAGGTACACTGAAGCTTTCTTT. Its translation: CASRYADRYTEAFF.

The chain employs TRBV3-1 (or the pseudogene TRBV3-2) and TRBJ2-4; D is ambiguous. This CDR3 is 14 amino acids long. V gave up 3 bases and J gave up 4 bases, with 10 bases separating them. The germline CDR1 and CDR2 sequences are LGHDT and YNNKEL (reference sequence). CDR3 in amino acids: CASSQEVFKNIQYF. The DNA for the CDR3 is TGTGCCAGCAGCCAGGAAGTCTTTAAAAACATTCAGTACTTC.

This chain links TRBV19 with TRBJ1-5; D gene uncertain. The CDR3 extends over 16 amino acids. The V gene lost 1 base and the J gene lost 4 bases, with 14 bases spanning the gap. The germline V gene encodes CDR1 LNHDA and CDR2 SQIVND (reference sequence). For the CDR3, the DNA is TGTGCCAGTAGTATAGGAGAAACGAGAAGGAATCAGCCCCAGCATTTT. The encoded protein is CASSIGETRRNQPQHF.

The chain recombines TRBV9 with TRBJ1-2; 8 bases align to TRBD1. Germline loops: CDR1 SGDLS, CDR2 YYNGEE. The CDR3 runs 16 residues. J lost 4 bases, V lost 3 bases, and 11 bases had no gene match. CDR3 in amino acids: CASSGDKQGDGYGYTF. The CDR3 nucleotides are TGTGCCAGCAGCGGGGACAAACAGGGGGACGGCTATGGCTACACCTTC.

The V call is TRBV2, the J call TRBJ2-1, with a tentative D call TRBD2 (7 bases). Germline loops: CDR1 SNHLY, CDR2 FYNNEI. The CDR3 contains 15 residues. Between the trimmed V and J ends, which lost 7 bases and 8 bases, there was a span of 21 bases. CDR3 amino acids: CASKGGAGILYEQFF. The CDR3 region has the DNA TGTGCCAGCAAGGGGGGGGCAGGCATTTTGTATGAGCAGTTCTTC. Filled out from reference TRBV2 and TRBJ2-1, the complete variable domain reads EPEVTQTPSHQVTQMGQEVILRCVPISNHLYFYWYRQILGQKVEFLVSFYNNEISEKSEIFDDQFSVERPDGSNFTLKIRSTKLEDSAMYFCASKGGAGILYEQFFGPGTRLTVL.

This sequence joins TRBV5-5 and TRBJ1-1; the D gene is possibly TRBD1 (6 bases). This CDR3 is built from 16 residues. The V end lost 4 bases, the J end lost 5 bases, and 21 bases lay between the germline ends. The germline gives CDR1 SGHKS, CDR2 YYEKEE (reference sequence). The CDR3 DNA reads TGTGCCAGCAGCCGGACGGGGGCGCAGTATCATACTGAAGCTTTCTTT. Translating gives CASSRTGAQYHTEAFF.

This sequence joins TRBV7-9 and TRBJ2-5; perhaps TRBD1 as D (6 bases). Germline loops: CDR1 SEHNR, CDR2 FQNEAQ (reference sequence). CDR3 length: 14 residues. Trimming took 5 bases from V and 4 from J, leaving 14 bases between them. This chain's CDR3 is CASSPGGRGETQYF. The CDR3 region has the DNA TGTGCCAGCAGCCCCGGAGGCAGGGGAGAGACCCAGTACTTC.

The chain links TRBV6-2 or TRBV6-3 to TRBJ2-3; 7 bases map to TRBD2. The CDR3 is 17 amino acids. V gave up 4 bases and J gave up 0 bases; unmatched junction bases: 10. Germline CDR1 MNHEY, CDR2 SVGEGT. CDR3 protein: CASSFFPRGVSTDTQYF. The CDR3 nucleotides read TGTGCCAGCAGTTTTTTCCCTCGGGGGGTTAGCACAGATACGCAGTATTTT.

This chain uses TRBV6-5 with TRBJ1-5; D gene ambiguous. V was clipped by 9 bases and J by 4 bases, with 16 bases between them. Germline CDR1 MNHEY, CDR2 SVGAGI. This CDR3 has 14 amino acids. The CDR3 loop is CASSGGLTNQPQHF. The CDR3 DNA sequence: TGTGCCAGTTCGGGCGGGTTGACGAATCAGCCCCAGCATTTT.

CDR3 in DNA: TGTGCCAGCAGTTTAGGACAGGGTGGGCCCCTCCACTTT. Translation: CASSLGQGGPLHF. The chain employs TRBV12-3 or TRBV12-4 and TRBJ1-6, with 7 bases aligning to TRBD1. Trimming at V came to 1 base and at J to 13 bases, leaving 4 bases not matched to a gene. The CDR3 has 13 amino acids.